One sample yielded the 12 T cell receptor beta chains listed below, sequenced in a study of T cells after posttransplantation cyclophosphamide. The assay was immunoSEQ multiplex PCR, and TCRdb's table has in-frame clones only and misses some. The data show tens of thousands of clones, none appearing only once, with 2% to 3% held by the ten largest. The sample was PBMCs. The receptors were sampled from a man aged 50 to 59 in good health, CMV-negative, and a related stem cell transplant donor.

The table lists this clone with many counts. This rearrangement joins TRBV10-3 to TRBJ2-5; maybe TRBD2 (7 bases). This CDR3 region has 15 residues. Looked up from germline, CDR1 is ENHRY and CDR2 is SYGVKD. V dropped 3 bases and J dropped 5 bases, with 16 bases sitting between them. The CDR3 region has the DNA TGTGCCATCAGTGATTCGGGGGGCAGGGAGGAGACCCAGTACTTC. Protein sequence: CAISDSGGREETQYF.

V gene TRBV9 combines with J gene TRBJ2-2; 9 bases agree with TRBD2. V lost 4 bases, J lost 3 bases, and 10 bases stayed unmatched. From germline, CDR1 is SGDLS and CDR2 YYNGEE. This CDR3 has 17 residues. The CDR3: CASSPPWGGGDTGELFF. The CDR3 region has the DNA TGTGCCAGCAGCCCACCGTGGGGCGGGGGGGACACCGGGGAGCTGTTTTTT.

This clone was seen at least ten times. The V gene is TRBV5-4, the J gene TRBJ2-1; 8 bases line up with TRBD2. This CDR3 spans 16 amino acids. Trimming took 4 bases from V and 4 from J; bases not matched to a gene: 10. CDR1 is SGHNT, CDR2 YYREEE, per germline (reference sequence). The CDR3 protein is CASSVSGSPMYNEQFF. DNA for the CDR3: TGTGCCAGCAGCGTCAGCGGGAGCCCCATGTACAATGAGCAGTTCTTC.

Many counts were recorded for this clone. The chain is built from TRBV19 and TRBJ2-1, with D possibly being TRBD1 (6 bases). The CDR3 is 15 amino acids. V lost 3 bases and J 6 bases, leaving 15 bases between the germline ends. The germline V gene has CDR1 LNHDA and CDR2 SQIVND (reference sequence). The CDR3, as DNA: TGTGCCAGTAGTATGTGGGACACCCATCCCAATGAGCAGTTCTTC. It yields the protein CASSMWDTHPNEQFF.

The chain recombines TRBV6-1 with TRBJ2-4, with D perhaps TRBD2 (6 bases). The CDR3 extends over 13 amino acids. The V end lost 8 bases, the J end lost 6 bases, and 14 bases lay between the germline ends. Germline CDR1 reads MNHNS; CDR2 reads SASEGT. The CDR3 spells CASRPGVGNIQYF. The CDR3 DNA reads as TGTGCCAGCCGCCCGGGAGTGGGAAACATTCAGTACTTC.

This clone was counted at least ten times. The gene calls are TRBV18 and TRBJ1-2, with TRBD1 matching 10 bases. J lost 3 bases, V lost 3 bases, and 1 base had no gene match. There are 14 residues in the CDR3. The germline V gene has CDR1 KGHSH and CDR2 LQKENI. The CDR3 DNA is TGTGCCAGCTCACCGGGGACAGGGGACTATGGCTACACCTTC. It encodes CASSPGTGDYGYTF. Looking up the rest from reference TRBV18 and TRBJ1-2 gives the full variable domain: NAGVMQNPRHLVRRRGQEARLRCSPMKGHSHVYWYRQLPEEGLKFMVYLQKENIIDESGMPKERFSAEFPKEGPSILRIQQVVRGDSAAYFCASSPGTGDYGYTFGSGTRLTVV.

In this sample, this clone turned up many times. The chain recombines TRBV6-6 with TRBJ1-4; 8 nucleotides align to TRBD1. Germline V gene sequence: CDR1 MNHNY, CDR2 SVGAGI (reference sequence). J gave up 10 bases and V 0 bases, and 7 bases lay outside the gene matches. The CDR3 runs 15 residues. The CDR3 spells CASSYSDTGGGKLFF. The CDR3 coding sequence is TGTGCCAGCAGTTACTCGGATACAGGGGGAGGAAAACTGTTTTTT.

This clone was seen repeatedly, ten times or more. The CDR3: CASKLLSDEQYF. CDR3 bases: TGTGCCAGCAAGCTACTAAGCGACGAGCAGTACTTC. The J gene is TRBJ2-7, the V gene TRBV2; D is undetermined. The CDR3 extends over 12 amino acids. V lost 7 bases, J lost 5 bases, and 12 bases lay in between. The V gene's germline CDR1 is SNHLY and CDR2 FYNNEI.

On this clone itself: The junction differs from germline at one of its ends, possibly a read error. The CDR3: CAGSYQATGELFF. The CDR3 DNA sequence: TGTGCCGGCAGTTACCAAGCAACCGGGGAGCTGTTTTTT. V is TRBV6-5 and J is TRBJ2-2; no reliable D call. CDR1 is MNHEY and CDR2 is SVGAGI in the germline V gene. The CDR3 has 13 residues.

This clone appeared many times. The genes are TRBV5-1 and TRBJ2-7; TRBD2 might be the D (7 bases). V was pared by 0 bases and J by 2 bases, with 12 bases between. CDR1 and CDR2 from the germline V gene are SGHRS and YFSETQ. The CDR3 runs 15 residues. The CDR3 DNA reads TGCGCCAGCAGCTTGGTCGGGGGGCGAACCTACGAGCAGTACTTC. The encoded protein is CASSLVGGRTYEQYF.

This clone was detected ten times or more. The rearrangement joins TRBV5-1 to TRBJ2-7; a possible D gene is TRBD1 (5 bases). Germline V CDR1 and CDR2: SGHRS, YFSETQ. The V gene lost 4 bases and the J gene lost 9 bases, with 17 bases spanning the gap. This CDR3 spans 13 amino acids. In DNA, the CDR3 is TGCGCCAGCAGCCAGGGCCCTCCGTCGGGGCAGTACTTC. Amino acids: CASSQGPPSGQYF.

This clone has a count of ten or more. Here the CDR3 reads CASSKSGQGFYEQYF. The CDR3 nucleotides read TGTGCCAGCAGCAAATCGGGGCAGGGGTTTTACGAGCAGTACTTC. The chain carries TRBV21-1 and TRBJ2-7; TRBD1 reflects the table's D call only, with no check against the DNA. TRBV21-1 is a recognized pseudogene. The CDR3 has 15 residues.